This entry lists 32 T cell receptor beta chains sequenced from one sample in a study of Tregs in tolerant kidney transplant recipients. TCRdb's table, derived via immunoSEQ multiplex PCR, lists solely in-frame clones and lacks some. The sample gives fewer than 80,000 clones, approximately 98% of which show up once; 0.3% to 0.4% is in the top ten. The sequences come from Tregs from blood, collected before the transplant. The receptors were sampled from a human donor who received a combined kidney and bone marrow transplant.

The genes are TRBV6-5 and TRBJ1-1; D gene ambiguous. This CDR3 spans 13 amino acids. Germline lookup yields CDR1 MNHEY and CDR2 SVGAGI. Trimming removed 5 bases at V and 12 bases at J, with 19 bases between. The CDR3: CASSTGEGRRSFF. Written as DNA, the CDR3 is TGTGCCAGCAGTACCGGGGAGGGCCGAAGGTCTTTCTTT.

The rearrangement links TRBV7-2 to TRBJ1-6; TRBD1 matches at 9 bases. With V trimmed by 2 bases and J by 10 bases, 6 bases remained unmatched. The V gene's germline CDR1 is SGHTA and CDR2 FQGNSA. CDR3 length: 15 residues. DNA for the CDR3: TGTGCCAGCAGCTTATGGGGACAGGGTGGATCACCCCTCCACTTT. It yields the protein CASSLWGQGGSPLHF.

The V call is TRBV4-1, the J call TRBJ2-3, with 10 bases aligning to TRBD2. Trimming cost V 0 bases and J 2 bases; bases outside gene matches: 11. This CDR3 has 19 residues. Germline CDR1 reads MGHRA; CDR2 reads YSYEKL. The CDR3 spells CASSQDRGLAGEITDTQYF. The CDR3 DNA reads as TGCGCCAGCAGCCAAGATAGGGGGCTAGCGGGGGAAATCACAGATACGCAGTATTTT.

This clone was counted a single time. The rearrangement uses TRBV30 and TRBJ1-5; 10 bases line up with TRBD1. The germline gives CDR1 GTSNPN, CDR2 SVGIG (reference sequence). The CDR3 loop spans 16 amino acids. The V and J ends lost 1 base and 3 bases, in that order; junction bases with no gene match: 6. CDR3 protein: CAWSAWTGGFNQPQHF. The DNA of the CDR3 is TGTGCCTGGAGTGCCTGGACAGGGGGTTTCAATCAGCCCCAGCATTTT.

J is TRBJ2-3 and V is TRBV5-6; unclear D gene. V gave up 6 bases and J gave up 3 bases, with 11 bases separating them. The CDR3 loop spans 13 amino acids. Per germline, CDR1 SGHDT and CDR2 YYEEEE. The CDR3 DNA reads TGTGCCAGCAACCTTGAGCCAACAGATACGCAGTATTTT. Its protein is CASNLEPTDTQYF. Looking up the rest from reference TRBV5-6 and TRBJ2-3 gives the full variable domain: DAGVTQSPTHLIKTRGQQVTLRCSPKSGHDTVSWYQQALGQGPQFIFQYYEEEERQRGNFPDRFSGHQFPNYSSELNVNALLLGDSALYLCASNLEPTDTQYFGPGTRLTVL.

The rearrangement links TRBV30 to TRBJ2-7; 7 positions agree with TRBD1. V shed 0 bases, J shed 9 bases, and the junction held 8 bases outside the gene matches. The CDR3 totals 13 residues. Germline V lookup: CDR1 GTSNPN, CDR2 SVGIG (reference sequence). The chain's CDR3 is CAWSVFRGPVQYF. The CDR3 nucleotides read TGTGCCTGGAGTGTATTTAGGGGGCCGGTGCAGTACTTC.

The chain has TRBV10-3 and TRBJ2-1, with D unclear. The length of the CDR3 is 15 residues. Germline V lookup: CDR1 ENHRY, CDR2 SYGVKD. Between the trimmed V and J ends, which lost 0 bases and 4 bases, there was a span of 10 bases. The CDR3 DNA is TGTGCCATCAGTGAGTCCCGAGGAGTTTACAATGAGCAGTTCTTC. Translating gives CAISESRGVYNEQFF.

The chain carries TRBV5-4 and TRBJ2-2, with 7 bases identical to TRBD1. J gave up 4 bases and V 4 bases, and 4 bases lay outside the gene matches. The germline V gene encodes CDR1 SGHNT and CDR2 YYREEE (reference sequence). This CDR3 is 14 amino acids long. CDR3 loop: CASSMTGFTGELFF. The CDR3, as DNA: TGTGCCAGCAGCATGACAGGGTTCACCGGGGAGCTGTTTTTT.

The rearrangement links TRBV2 to TRBJ2-5; TRBD1 matches 9 bases. The junction had 6 bases not matched to a gene; V was cut back by 3 bases and J by 4 bases. The CDR3 runs to 15 residues. The germline V gene has CDR1 SNHLY and CDR2 FYNNEI. CDR3 residues: CASSDPGQGVETQYF. For the CDR3, the DNA is TGTGCCAGCAGTGATCCGGGACAGGGCGTAGAGACCCAGTACTTC.

The chain employs TRBV30 and TRBJ2-1; 9 bases align to TRBD2. This CDR3 has 12 residues. CDR1 and CDR2 (germline): GTSNPN, SVGIG (reference sequence). The V segment lost 4 bases and the J segment 15 bases; nucleotides outside the gene matches: 10. CDR3 DNA sequence: TGTGCCTGGATTAGAAGGAGCGGGAGGATGTTCTTC. Translated, it gives CAWIRRSGRMFF.

In this sample, this clone turned up once. The rearrangement uses TRBV14 and TRBJ2-6; TRBD1 matches 7 bases. V lost 6 bases to trimming and J lost 4 bases; unmatched junction nucleotides: 6. This CDR3 has 15 residues. CDR1 and CDR2 from the germline V gene are SGHDN and FVKESK. CDR3 in amino acids: CASRIQGIGANVLTF. CDR3 bases: TGTGCCAGCAGAATACAGGGGATCGGGGCCAACGTCCTGACTTTC.

J is TRBJ2-7 and V is TRBV30, with D possibly TRBD2 on 5 matching bases. Trimming shortened V by 0 bases and J by 3 bases, and 12 bases separated the two germline ends. Germline CDR1 and CDR2: GTSNPN and SVGIG (reference sequence). CDR3 length: 14 residues. CDR3 DNA sequence: TGTGCCTGGAGTGTACGGGGAATGGTCTACGAGCAGTACTTC. It codes for CAWSVRGMVYEQYF.

V and J are TRBV11-3 and TRBJ2-7, with 8 positions matching TRBD2. Trimming removed 1 base from V and 3 bases from J; junction bases left unmatched: 8. The CDR3 has 16 residues. Germline loops: CDR1 SGHNT, CDR2 YENEEA. CDR3 amino acids: CASSLGGLASVYEQYF. The CDR3 nucleotides are TGTGCCAGCAGCTTAGGAGGACTAGCTAGTGTCTACGAGCAGTACTTC. The variable domain in full, with the rest retrieved from reference TRBV11-3 and TRBJ2-7, is EAGVVQSPRYKIIEKKQPVAFWCNPISGHNTLYWYLQNLGQGPELLIRYENEEAVDDSQLPKDRFSAERLKGVDSTLKIQPAELGDSAVYLCASSLGGLASVYEQYFGPGTRLTVT.

This clone was observed a single time. The chain combines TRBV7-2 with TRBJ1-3; TRBD1 might be the D (5 bases). This CDR3 is 15 amino acids long. Trimming removed 5 bases at V and 0 bases at J, with 11 bases between. CDR1 SGHTA and CDR2 FQGNSA come from the germline V gene. CDR3 sequence reads: CASSEQVFSGNTIYF. CDR3 sequence (DNA): TGTGCCAGCAGCGAACAGGTTTTCTCTGGAAACACCATATATTTT.

This clone appeared once. The CDR3 DNA follows: TGTGCCAGCAGCCCCATGATCGGGGATTGGTTCTATGGCTACACCTTC. Translating it yields CASSPMIGDWFYGYTF. This chain links TRBV4-2 with TRBJ1-2; D unclear. Per germline, CDR1 LGHNA and CDR2 YNFKEQ. The CDR3 covers 16 residues. Between the trimmed V and J ends, which lost 4 bases and 4 bases, there was a span of 19 bases.

This chain uses TRBV29-1 with TRBJ2-7; the match to TRBD1 covers 12 bases. J lost 4 bases, V lost 7 bases, and 5 bases had no gene match. This CDR3 contains 13 residues. Germline V gene sequence: CDR1 SQVTM, CDR2 ANQGSEA. The chain's CDR3 is CSGGTGGSYEQYF. The CDR3, as DNA: TGCAGCGGTGGGACAGGGGGCTCTTACGAGCAGTACTTC.

The V gene is TRBV5-4, the J gene TRBJ1-1, with D perhaps TRBD1 (5 bases). The germline V and J ends were trimmed by 4 bases and 3 bases, with 10 bases remaining between them. Germline CDR1 is SGHNT and CDR2 is YYREEE (reference sequence). This CDR3 is 13 amino acids long. CDR3 in amino acids: CASSPWGDTEAFF. DNA of the CDR3: TGTGCCAGCAGCCCCTGGGGGGACACTGAAGCTTTCTTT.

The chain is built from TRBV7-2 and TRBJ1-1, with 7 bases aligning to TRBD1. The CDR3 is 15 residues long. V was pared by 1 base and J by 2 bases, with 4 bases of the junction left unmatched. Per the germline V gene, CDR1 is SGHTA and CDR2 is FQGNSA. CDR3 bases: TGTGCCAGCAGCTTAGGGGGACAGCCAAACACTGAAGCTTTCTTT. Its translation is CASSLGGQPNTEAFF.

The chain recombines TRBV11-1 with TRBJ2-3, with D possibly matching TRBD1 (6 bases). CDR1 is SGHAT and CDR2 is FQDESV in the germline V gene (reference sequence). The CDR3 consists of 15 residues. V was cut by 2 bases and J by 3 bases, with 12 bases left in between. CDR3 nucleotides: TGTGCCAGCAGCTTACGGGCTCAGGGGACAGATACGCAGTATTTT. Amino acids: CASSLRAQGTDTQYF.

The genes are TRBV4-2 and TRBJ2-5; D possibly corresponds to TRBD2 (6 bases). V lost 3 bases and J lost 6, with 26 bases in between. The CDR3 is 18 residues long. Per germline, CDR1 LGHNA and CDR2 YNFKEQ. CDR3 DNA: TGTGCCAGCAGCCAGGTTCCAATGGGGACGGGAGATCTGAAGACCCAGTACTTC. The encoded protein is CASSQVPMGTGDLKTQYF.

The chain has TRBV6-1 and TRBJ1-4, with no clear D. V lost 4 bases, J lost 12 bases, and 9 bases lay in between. CDR1 and CDR2 from the germline V gene are MNHNS and SASEGT. CDR3 length equals 11 residues. The CDR3: CASSGLRELFF. CDR3 in DNA: TGTGCCAGCAGTGGACTTCGGGAACTGTTTTTT.

The chain carries TRBV27 and TRBJ2-1; weak D call: TRBD2 (6 bases). Germline CDR1 and CDR2: MNHEY and SMNVEV (reference sequence). The CDR3 contains 13 residues. V was pared by 6 bases and J by 7 bases, with 13 bases between. The CDR3 DNA reads TGTGCCAGCAGACGAACCGGGGGAAATGAGCAGTTCTTC. This translates into CASRRTGGNEQFF.

V and J are TRBV7-3 and TRBJ1-1; 8 nucleotides align to TRBD1. This CDR3 is 16 amino acids long. Germline trimming cut 3 bases from V and 4 bases from J; bases unmatched to any gene: 10. Per the germline V gene, CDR1 is SGHTA and CDR2 is FQGTGA. CDR3 in DNA: TGTGCCAGCAGCTTCTCAGGGGGCGCGGGGGTCACTGAAGCTTTCTTT. This sequence encodes CASSFSGGAGVTEAFF. Combining the CDR3 with reference TRBV7-3 and TRBJ1-1 gives the whole variable domain GAGVSQTPSNKVTEKGKYVELRCDPISGHTALYWYRQSLGQGPEFLIYFQGTGAADDSGLPNDRFFAVRPEGSVSTLKIQRTERGDSAVYLCASSFSGGAGVTEAFFGQGTRLTVV.

The J gene is TRBJ1-2, the V gene TRBV30; the D is unclear. The CDR3 runs 12 residues. Germline V gives CDR1 GTSNPN, CDR2 SVGIG (reference sequence). The V and J ends lost 5 bases and 3 bases respectively, with 10 bases between them. CDR3 bases: TGTGCCTGGGGGAGGGTCCACTATGGCTACACCTTC. Its protein product is CAWGRVHYGYTF. The full variable domain, rest sourced from reference TRBV30 and TRBJ1-2, is SQTIHQWPATLVQPVGSPLSLECTVEGTSNPNLYWYRQAAGRGLQLLFYSVGIGQISSEVPQNLSASRPQDRQFILSSKKLLLSDSGFYLCAWGRVHYGYTFGSGTRLTVV.

For this clone: The same CDR3 is also encoded by other DNA sequences in this sample. The J gene is TRBJ2-7, the V gene TRBV28, with 8 bases lining up with TRBD2. Losses at the gene ends were 7 bases for V and 3 bases for J; bases not matched to a gene: 5. The CDR3 length is 13 residues. CDR1 MDHEN and CDR2 SYDVKM come from the germline V gene. The DNA for the CDR3 is TGTGCCAGCAAAGCGGGGGTCGTCTACGAGCAGTACTTC. Its protein is CASKAGVVYEQYF.

This chain connects TRBV18 to TRBJ2-2; maybe TRBD2 (6 bases). Germline CDR1 and CDR2: KGHSH and LQKENI. Trimming cost V 3 bases and J 2 bases, with 13 bases left between them. The CDR3 length is 16 residues. The CDR3 DNA reads as TGTGCCAGCTCACCGGTCAGCGGGCCCAACACCGGGGAGCTGTTTTTT. The encoded protein is CASSPVSGPNTGELFF.

J is TRBJ2-5 and V is TRBV11-2; weak D call: TRBD1 (6 bases). The CDR3 is 14 residues long. From germline, CDR1 is SGHAT and CDR2 FQNNGV. Trimming took 5 bases from V and 1 from J, leaving 11 bases between them. DNA of the CDR3: TGTGCCAGCAGCGCCCAGGGGATCCAAGAGACCCAGTACTTC. This sequence encodes CASSAQGIQETQYF.

V is TRBV6-1 and J is TRBJ1-6; the match to TRBD1 covers 8 bases. CDR1 and CDR2 (germline): MNHNS, SASEGT. Germline trimming cut 1 base from V and 7 bases from J; bases unmatched to any gene: 0. The length of the CDR3 is 14 residues. The DNA for the CDR3 is TGTGCCAGCAGTGAAGGGACAGGGAATTCACCCCTCCACTTT. Translation: CASSEGTGNSPLHF.

The chain couples TRBV4-2 to TRBJ2-2; 16 bases are shared with TRBD2. Germline loops: CDR1 LGHNA, CDR2 YNFKEQ. The CDR3 spans 17 residues. V trimming: 7 bases; J trimming: 6 bases; junction bases outside the gene matches: 8. CDR3 nucleotides: TGTGCCAGCACCGGGACTAGCGGGGGGGCCATGCCCGGGGAGCTGTTTTTT. Protein: CASTGTSGGAMPGELFF.

The chain recombines TRBV28 with TRBJ2-3; a possible D gene is TRBD2 (5 bases). The V end was cut by 7 bases, the J end by 0 bases, with 14 bases between. The CDR3 is 15 amino acids. The germline gives CDR1 MDHEN, CDR2 SYDVKM. CDR3 sequence (DNA): TGTGCCAGCACCCTGAGAGGAGGAAGCACAGATACGCAGTATTTT. It codes for CASTLRGGSTDTQYF.

The rearrangement links TRBV27 to TRBJ1-5, with D perhaps matching TRBD1 (6 bases). Trimming left V 6 bases short and J 2 bases short, with 11 bases between. Germline V gene lookup returns CDR1 MNHEY and CDR2 SMNVEV (reference sequence). There are 14 residues in the CDR3. DNA of the CDR3: TGTGCCAGCAGAGAAAACAGGGGCAATCAGCCCCAGCATTTT. This encodes CASRENRGNQPQHF.

The chain uses TRBV7-2 and TRBJ2-7; 8 bases match TRBD2. Germline loops: CDR1 SGHTA, CDR2 FQGNSA. The CDR3 spans 16 residues. V gave up 1 base and J gave up 3 bases; unmatched junction bases: 8. CDR3 sequence: CASSLVGGGSGYEQYF. In nucleotides, the CDR3 is TGTGCCAGCAGCTTAGTCGGGGGGGGTAGCGGCTACGAGCAGTACTTC.